What follows is one TCR beta chain and its context. The antigen remains undetermined. V was trimmed by 5 bases and J by 4 bases, leaving 11 bases between them. Germline loops: CDR1 MNHEY, CDR2 SMNVEV (reference sequence). CDR3 length equals 13 residues. These data come from a study of cytomegalovirus exposure and HLA in healthy donors. PCR was performed using 60 Vbeta and 13 Jbeta primers. Per the original methods: Around 12 million of tens of millions of unique TCR beta chains were shared, per a later count. The repertoire was sequenced with immunoSEQ multiplex PCR; TCRdb's copy has only in-frame clones and lacks some. That table gives V, J and clone size, and the DNA gave D and trimming. The table shows around 40,000 clones, with about 66% occurring only once. General study points: In a later analysis, at a false discovery rate of 0.05, fewer than 20,000 TCR beta sequences matched HLA alleles. Most CMV-associated TCR beta chains appeared HLA-restricted in a later analysis. A prior analysis recorded that most TCR beta V segments were productive about 87% or about 30% of the time.

The receptor comes from a man in his fifties or sixties in good health and CMV-seropositive. The sample comprised PBMCs. This chain connects TRBV27 to TRBJ1-2; D is possibly TRBD1 (6 bases). In DNA form, the CDR3 reads TGTGCCAGCAGTAGGACAGACCGCTATGGCTACACCTTC. It specifies CASSRTDRYGYTF.